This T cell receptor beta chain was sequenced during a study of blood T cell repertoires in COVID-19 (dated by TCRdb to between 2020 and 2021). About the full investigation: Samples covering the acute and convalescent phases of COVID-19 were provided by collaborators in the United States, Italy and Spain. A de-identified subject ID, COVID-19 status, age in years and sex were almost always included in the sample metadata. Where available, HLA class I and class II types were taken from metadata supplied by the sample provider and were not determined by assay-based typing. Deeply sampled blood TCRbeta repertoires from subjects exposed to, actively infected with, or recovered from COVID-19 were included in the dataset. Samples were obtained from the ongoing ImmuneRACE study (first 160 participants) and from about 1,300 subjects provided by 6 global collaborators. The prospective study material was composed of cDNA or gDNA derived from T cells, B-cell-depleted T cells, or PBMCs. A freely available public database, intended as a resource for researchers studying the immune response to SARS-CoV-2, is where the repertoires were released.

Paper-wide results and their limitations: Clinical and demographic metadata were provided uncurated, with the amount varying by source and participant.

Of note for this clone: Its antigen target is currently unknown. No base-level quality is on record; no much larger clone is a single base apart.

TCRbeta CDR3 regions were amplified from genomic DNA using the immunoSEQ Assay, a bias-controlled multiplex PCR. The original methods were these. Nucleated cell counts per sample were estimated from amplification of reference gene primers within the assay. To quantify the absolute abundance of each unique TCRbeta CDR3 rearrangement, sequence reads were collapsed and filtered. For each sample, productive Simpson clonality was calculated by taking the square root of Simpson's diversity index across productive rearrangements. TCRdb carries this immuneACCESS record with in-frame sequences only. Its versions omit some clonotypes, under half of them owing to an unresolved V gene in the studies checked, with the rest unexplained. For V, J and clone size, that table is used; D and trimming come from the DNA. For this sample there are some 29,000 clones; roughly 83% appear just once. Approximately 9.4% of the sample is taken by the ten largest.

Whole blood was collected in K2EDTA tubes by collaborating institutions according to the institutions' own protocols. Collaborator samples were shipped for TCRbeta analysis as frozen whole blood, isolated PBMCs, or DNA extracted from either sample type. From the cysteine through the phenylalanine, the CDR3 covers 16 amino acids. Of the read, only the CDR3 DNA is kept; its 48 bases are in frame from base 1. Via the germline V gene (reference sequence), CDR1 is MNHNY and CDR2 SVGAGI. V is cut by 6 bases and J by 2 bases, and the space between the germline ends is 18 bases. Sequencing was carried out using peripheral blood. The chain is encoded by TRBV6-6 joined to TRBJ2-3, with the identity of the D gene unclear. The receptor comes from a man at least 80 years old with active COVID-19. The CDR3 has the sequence CASSSGQARITDTQYF. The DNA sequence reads TGTGCCAGCAGCTCTGGGCAGGCCAGGATCACAGATACGCAGTATTTT.